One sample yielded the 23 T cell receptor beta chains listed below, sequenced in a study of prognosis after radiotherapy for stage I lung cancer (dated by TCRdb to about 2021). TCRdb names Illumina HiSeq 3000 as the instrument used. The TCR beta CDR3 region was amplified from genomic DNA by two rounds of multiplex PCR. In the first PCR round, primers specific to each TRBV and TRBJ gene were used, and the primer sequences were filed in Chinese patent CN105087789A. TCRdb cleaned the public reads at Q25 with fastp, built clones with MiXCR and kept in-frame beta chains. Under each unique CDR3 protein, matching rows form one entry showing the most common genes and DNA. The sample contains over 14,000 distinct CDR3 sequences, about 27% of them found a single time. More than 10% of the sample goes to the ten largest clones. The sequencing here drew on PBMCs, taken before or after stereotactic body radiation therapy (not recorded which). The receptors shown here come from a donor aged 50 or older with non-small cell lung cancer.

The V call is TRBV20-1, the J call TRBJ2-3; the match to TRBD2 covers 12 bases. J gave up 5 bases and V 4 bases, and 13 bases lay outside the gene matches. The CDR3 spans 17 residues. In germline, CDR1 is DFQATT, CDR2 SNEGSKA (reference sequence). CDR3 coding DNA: TGCAGTGCTAATGGACTAGCGGGAAGGGGGACTAGAGATACGCAGTATTTT. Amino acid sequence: CSANGLAGRGTRDTQYF.

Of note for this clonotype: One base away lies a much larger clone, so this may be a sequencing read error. The CDR3 DNA reads TGTGCCAGCTCACCGGAAACGGACATCCTTAAAGCTTTCTTT. Protein sequence: CASSPETDILKAFF. The gene calls are TRBV18 and TRBJ1-1, with D possibly matching TRBD1 (5 bases). This CDR3 has 14 residues. Germline assignment: CDR1 KGHSH and CDR2 LQKENI. The germline V and J ends were trimmed by 3 bases and 9 bases, with 17 bases remaining between them. The full variable domain, completed using reference TRBV18 and TRBJ1-1, is NAGVMQNPRHLVRRRGQEARLRCSPMKGHSHVYWYRQLPEEGLKFMVYLQKENIIDESGMPKERFSAEFPKEGPSILRIQQVVRGDSAAYFCASSPETDILKAFFGQGTRLTVV.

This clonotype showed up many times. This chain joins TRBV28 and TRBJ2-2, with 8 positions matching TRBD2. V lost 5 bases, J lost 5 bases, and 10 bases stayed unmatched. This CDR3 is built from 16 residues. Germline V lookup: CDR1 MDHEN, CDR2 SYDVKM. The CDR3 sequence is CASSPSAGAGTGELFF. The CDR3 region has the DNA TGTGCCAGCAGTCCCTCAGCGGGAGCGGGGACCGGGGAGCTGTTTTTT.

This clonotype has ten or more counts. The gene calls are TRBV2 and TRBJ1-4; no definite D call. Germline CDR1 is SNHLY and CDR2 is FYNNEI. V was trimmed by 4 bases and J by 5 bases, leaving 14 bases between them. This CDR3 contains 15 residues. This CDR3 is CASSASGPRNEKLFF. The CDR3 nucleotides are TGTGCCAGCAGTGCATCCGGTCCTCGAAATGAAAAACTGTTTTTT.

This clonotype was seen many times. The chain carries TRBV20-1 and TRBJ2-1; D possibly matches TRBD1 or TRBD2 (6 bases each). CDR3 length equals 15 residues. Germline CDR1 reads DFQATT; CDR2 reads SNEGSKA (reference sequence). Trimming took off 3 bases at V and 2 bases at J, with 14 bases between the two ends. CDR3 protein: CSARGGWGPYNEQFF. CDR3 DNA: TGCAGTGCTAGGGGGGGCTGGGGGCCCTACAATGAGCAGTTCTTC.

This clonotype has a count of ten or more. The CDR3 sequence is CATSRGRRRDGSNQPQHF. Here the CDR3 DNA reads TGTGCCACCAGCAGAGGGCGGCGGCGGGACGGAAGCAATCAGCCCCAGCATTTT. The chain joins TRBV15 to TRBJ1-5; a possible D gene is TRBD1 (5 bases). The CDR3 has 18 residues. Germline V CDR1 and CDR2: LNHNV, YYDKDF (reference sequence). Trimming left V 1 base short and J 1 base short, with 17 bases between. Full variable domain (remainder filled in from reference TRBV15 and TRBJ1-5): DAMVIQNPRYQVTQFGKPVTLSCSQTLNHNVMYWYQQKSSQAPKLLFHYYDKDFNNEADTPDNFQSRRPNTSFCFLDIRSPGLGDTAMYLCATSRGRRRDGSNQPQHFGDGTRLSIL.

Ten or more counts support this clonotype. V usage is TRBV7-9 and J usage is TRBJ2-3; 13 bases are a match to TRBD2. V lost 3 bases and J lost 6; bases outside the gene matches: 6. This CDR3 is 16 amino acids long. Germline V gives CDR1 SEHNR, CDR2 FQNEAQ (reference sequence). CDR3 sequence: CASSLGLAGLTDTQYF. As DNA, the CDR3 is TGTGCCAGCAGCTTGGGACTAGCGGGATTGACGGATACGCAGTATTTT.

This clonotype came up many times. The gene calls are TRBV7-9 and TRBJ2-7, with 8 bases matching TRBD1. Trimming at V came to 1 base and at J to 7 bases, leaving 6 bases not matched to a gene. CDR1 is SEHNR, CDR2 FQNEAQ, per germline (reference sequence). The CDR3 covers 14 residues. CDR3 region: CASSLDRGTAEQYF. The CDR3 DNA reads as TGTGCCAGCAGCTTAGACAGGGGGACCGCGGAGCAGTACTTC.

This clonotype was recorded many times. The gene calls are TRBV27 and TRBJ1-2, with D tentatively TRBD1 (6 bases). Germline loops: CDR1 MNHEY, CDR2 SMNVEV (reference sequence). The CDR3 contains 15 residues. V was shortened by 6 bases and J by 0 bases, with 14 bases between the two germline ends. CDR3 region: CASRSTGLANYGYTF. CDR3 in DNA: TGTGCCAGCAGGTCAACAGGGCTAGCTAACTATGGCTACACCTTC.

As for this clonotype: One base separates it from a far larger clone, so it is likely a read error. The CDR3: CASIYSPGRDNQPQHF. CDR3 DNA: TGTGCCAGCATTTACTCCCCCGGGCGGGATAATCAGCCCCAGCATTTT. The rearrangement uses TRBV6-4 and TRBJ1-5; D is unclear. CDR3 size: 16 residues. Germline V CDR1 and CDR2: MRHNA, SNTAGT. Trimming removed 7 bases from V and 4 bases from J, with 20 bases in between.

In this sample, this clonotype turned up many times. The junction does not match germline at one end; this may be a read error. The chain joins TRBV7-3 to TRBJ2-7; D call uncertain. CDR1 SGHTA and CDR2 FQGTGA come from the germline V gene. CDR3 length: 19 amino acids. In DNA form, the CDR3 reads TGTGCCAGCAGCCTAACCCAGGAATTACTCCTCAAACGTAACTACGAGCAGTACTTC. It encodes CASSLTQELLLKRNYEQYF.

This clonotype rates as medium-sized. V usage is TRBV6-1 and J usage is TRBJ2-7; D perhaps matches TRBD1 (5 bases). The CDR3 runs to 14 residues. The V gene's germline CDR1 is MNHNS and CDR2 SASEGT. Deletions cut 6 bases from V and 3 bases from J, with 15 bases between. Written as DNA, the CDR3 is TGTGCCAGCAGCAGGGCAGGGTTAGGCTACGAGCAGTACTTC. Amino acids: CASSRAGLGYEQYF.

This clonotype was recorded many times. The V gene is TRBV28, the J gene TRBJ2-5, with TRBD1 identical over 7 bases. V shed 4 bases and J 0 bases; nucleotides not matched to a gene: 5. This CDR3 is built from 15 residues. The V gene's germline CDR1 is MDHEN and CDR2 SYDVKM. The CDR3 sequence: CASSYDREDQETQYF. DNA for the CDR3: TGTGCCAGCAGTTACGACAGGGAAGACCAAGAGACCCAGTACTTC.

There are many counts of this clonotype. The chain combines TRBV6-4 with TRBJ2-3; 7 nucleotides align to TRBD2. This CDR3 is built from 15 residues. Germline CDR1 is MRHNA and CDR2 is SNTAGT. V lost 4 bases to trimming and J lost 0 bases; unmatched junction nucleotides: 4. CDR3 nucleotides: TGTGCCAGCAGTGGTACTAGCGATAGCACAGATACGCAGTATTTT. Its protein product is CASSGTSDSTDTQYF.

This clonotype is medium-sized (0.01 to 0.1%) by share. The CDR3 DNA reads as TGTGCCAGCAGTTTATCATGGGGGAGGGCGATCAATGAGCAGTTCTTC. Translated, it gives CASSLSWGRAINEQFF. The chain links TRBV28 to TRBJ2-1, with 7 bases identical to TRBD2. Trimming removed 1 base from V and 6 bases from J; junction bases left unmatched: 9. The CDR3 sequence is 16 residues long. Germline-derived CDR1 and CDR2 are MDHEN and SYDVKM.

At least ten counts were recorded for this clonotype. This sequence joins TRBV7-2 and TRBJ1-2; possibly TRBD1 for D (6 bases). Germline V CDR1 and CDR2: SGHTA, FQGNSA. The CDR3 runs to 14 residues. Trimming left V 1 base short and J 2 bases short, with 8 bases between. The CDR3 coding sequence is TGTGCCAGCAGCTTAGTACAGGGAAACTATGGCTACACCTTC. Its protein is CASSLVQGNYGYTF.

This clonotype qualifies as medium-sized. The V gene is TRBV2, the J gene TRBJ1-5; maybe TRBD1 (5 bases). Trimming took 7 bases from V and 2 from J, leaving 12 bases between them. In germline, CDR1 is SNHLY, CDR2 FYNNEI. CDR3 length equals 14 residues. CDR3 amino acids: CASNRVGGNQPQHF. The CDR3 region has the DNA TGTGCCAGCAATAGGGTAGGGGGCAATCAGCCCCAGCATTTT.

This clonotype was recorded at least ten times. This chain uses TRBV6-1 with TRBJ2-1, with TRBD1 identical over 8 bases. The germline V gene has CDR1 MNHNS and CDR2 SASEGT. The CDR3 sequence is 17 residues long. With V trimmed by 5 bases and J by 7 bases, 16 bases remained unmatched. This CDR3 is CASSHTNFPDRENEQFF. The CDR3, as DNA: TGTGCCAGCAGTCACACAAATTTCCCGGACAGGGAGAATGAGCAGTTCTTC.

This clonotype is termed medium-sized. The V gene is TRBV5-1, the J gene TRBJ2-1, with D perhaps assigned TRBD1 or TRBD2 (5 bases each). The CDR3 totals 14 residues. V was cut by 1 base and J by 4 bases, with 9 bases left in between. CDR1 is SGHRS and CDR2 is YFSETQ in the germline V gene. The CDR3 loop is CASSLTWGYNEQFF. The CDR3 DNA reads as TGCGCCAGCAGCTTGACCTGGGGGTACAATGAGCAGTTCTTC.

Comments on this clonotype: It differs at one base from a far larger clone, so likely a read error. The CDR3 loop reads CASSPNPGNTIYF. The CDR3 DNA is TGTGCCAGCAGCCCCAACCCTGGAAACACCATATATTTT. The rearrangement links TRBV7-9 to TRBJ1-3; D unclear. V lost 5 bases and J lost 2, with 7 bases in between. Germline V gene data show CDR1 as SEHNR and CDR2 as FQNEAQ (reference sequence). The CDR3 totals 13 residues.

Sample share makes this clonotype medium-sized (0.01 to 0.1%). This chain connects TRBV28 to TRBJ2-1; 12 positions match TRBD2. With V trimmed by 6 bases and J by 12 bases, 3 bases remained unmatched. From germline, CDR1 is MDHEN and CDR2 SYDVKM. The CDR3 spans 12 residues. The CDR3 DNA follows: TGTGCCAGCAGACCGACTAGCGGGAGGCAGTTCTTC. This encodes CASRPTSGRQFF. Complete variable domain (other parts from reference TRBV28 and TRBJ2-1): DVKVTQSSRYLVKRTGEKVFLECVQDMDHENMFWYRQDPGLGLRLIYFSYDVKMKEKGDIPEGYSVSREKKERFSLILESASTNQTSMYLCASRPTSGRQFFGPGTRLTVL.

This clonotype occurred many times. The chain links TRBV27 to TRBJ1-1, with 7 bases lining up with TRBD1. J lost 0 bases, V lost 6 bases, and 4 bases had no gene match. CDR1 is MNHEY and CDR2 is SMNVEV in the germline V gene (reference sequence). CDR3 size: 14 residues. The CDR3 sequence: CASRPGGLNTEAFF. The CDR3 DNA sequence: TGTGCCAGCAGACCAGGGGGGCTGAACACTGAAGCTTTCTTT.

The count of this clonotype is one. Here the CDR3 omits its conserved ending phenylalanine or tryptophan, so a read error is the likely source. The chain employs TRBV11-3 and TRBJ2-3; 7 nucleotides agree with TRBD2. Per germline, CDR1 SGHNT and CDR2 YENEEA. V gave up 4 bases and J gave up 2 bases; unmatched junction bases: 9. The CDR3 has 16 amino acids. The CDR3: CASSYRLAGYTDTQYI. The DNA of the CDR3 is TGTGCCAGCAGCTACCGACTAGCCGGGTACACAGATACGCAGTATATC.